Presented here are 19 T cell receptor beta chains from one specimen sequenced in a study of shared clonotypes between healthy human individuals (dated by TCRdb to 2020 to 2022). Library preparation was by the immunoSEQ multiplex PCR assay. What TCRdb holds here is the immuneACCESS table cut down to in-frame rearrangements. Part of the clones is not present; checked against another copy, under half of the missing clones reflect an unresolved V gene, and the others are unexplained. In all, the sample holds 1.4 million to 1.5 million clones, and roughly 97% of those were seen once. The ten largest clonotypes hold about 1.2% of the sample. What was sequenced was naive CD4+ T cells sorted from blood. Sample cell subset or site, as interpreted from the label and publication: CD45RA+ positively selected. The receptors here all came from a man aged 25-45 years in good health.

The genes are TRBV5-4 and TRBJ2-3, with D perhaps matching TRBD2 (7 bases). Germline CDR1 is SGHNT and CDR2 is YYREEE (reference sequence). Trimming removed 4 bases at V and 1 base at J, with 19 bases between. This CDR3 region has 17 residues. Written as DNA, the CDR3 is TGTGCCAGCAGCGCAAAAAAGGGGGGGGAAGGCACAGATACGCAGTATTTT. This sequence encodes CASSAKKGGEGTDTQYF.

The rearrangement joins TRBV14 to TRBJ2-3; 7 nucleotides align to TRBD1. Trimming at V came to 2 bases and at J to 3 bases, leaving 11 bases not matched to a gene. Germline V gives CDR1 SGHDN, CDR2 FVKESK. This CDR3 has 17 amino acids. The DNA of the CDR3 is TGTGCCAGCAGCCAAAAGACAGGGTTACTCCTGACAGATACGCAGTATTTT. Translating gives CASSQKTGLLLTDTQYF.

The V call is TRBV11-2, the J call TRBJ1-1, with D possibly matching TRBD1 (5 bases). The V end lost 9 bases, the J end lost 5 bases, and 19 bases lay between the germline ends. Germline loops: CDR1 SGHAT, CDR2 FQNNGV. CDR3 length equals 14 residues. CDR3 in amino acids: CASTHRAGRTEAFF. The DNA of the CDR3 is TGTGCCAGTACACATAGGGCAGGGCGGACTGAAGCTTTCTTT.

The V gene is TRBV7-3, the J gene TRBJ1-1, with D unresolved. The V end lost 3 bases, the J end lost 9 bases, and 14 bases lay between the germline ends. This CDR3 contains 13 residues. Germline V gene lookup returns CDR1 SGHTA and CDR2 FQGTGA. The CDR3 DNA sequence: TGTGCCAGCAGCTTGGGTCAGGTAGCTAAAGCTTTCTTT. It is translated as CASSLGQVAKAFF. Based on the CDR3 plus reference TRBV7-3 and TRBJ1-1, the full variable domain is GAGVSQTPSNKVTEKGKYVELRCDPISGHTALYWYRQSLGQGPEFLIYFQGTGAADDSGLPNDRFFAVRPEGSVSTLKIQRTERGDSAVYLCASSLGQVAKAFFGQGTRLTVV.

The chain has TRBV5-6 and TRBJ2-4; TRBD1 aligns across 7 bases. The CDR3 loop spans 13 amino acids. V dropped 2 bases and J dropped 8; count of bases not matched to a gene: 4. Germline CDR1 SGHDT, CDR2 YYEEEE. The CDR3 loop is CASSLGGTDIQYF. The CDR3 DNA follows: TGTGCCAGCAGCTTAGGGGGCACGGACATTCAGTACTTC.

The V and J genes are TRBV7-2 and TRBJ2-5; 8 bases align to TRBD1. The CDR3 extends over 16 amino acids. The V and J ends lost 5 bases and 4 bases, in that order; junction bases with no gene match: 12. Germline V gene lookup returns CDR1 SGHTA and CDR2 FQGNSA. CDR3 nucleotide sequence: TGTGCCAGCAGCGCCGCAGACAGGGGTTCTAGAGAGACCCAGTACTTC. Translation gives CASSAADRGSRETQYF.

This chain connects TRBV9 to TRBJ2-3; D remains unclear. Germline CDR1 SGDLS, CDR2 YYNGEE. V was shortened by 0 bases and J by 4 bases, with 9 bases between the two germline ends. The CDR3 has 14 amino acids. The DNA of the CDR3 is TGTGCCAGCAGCGTAGTAGAACTGGCAGATACGCAGTATTTT. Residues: CASSVVELADTQYF.

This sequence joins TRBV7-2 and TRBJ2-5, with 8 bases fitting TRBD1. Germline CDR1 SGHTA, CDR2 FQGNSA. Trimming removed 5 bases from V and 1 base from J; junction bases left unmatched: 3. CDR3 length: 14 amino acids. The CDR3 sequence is CASSPGGTQETQYF. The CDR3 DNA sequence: TGTGCCAGCAGCCCAGGGGGCACCCAAGAGACCCAGTACTTC.

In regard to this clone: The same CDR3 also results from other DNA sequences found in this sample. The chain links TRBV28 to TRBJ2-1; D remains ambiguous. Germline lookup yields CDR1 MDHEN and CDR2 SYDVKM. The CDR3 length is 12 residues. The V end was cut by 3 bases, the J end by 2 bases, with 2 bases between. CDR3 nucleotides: TGTGCCAGCAGTTTGACCTACAATGAGCAGTTCTTC. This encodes CASSLTYNEQFF.

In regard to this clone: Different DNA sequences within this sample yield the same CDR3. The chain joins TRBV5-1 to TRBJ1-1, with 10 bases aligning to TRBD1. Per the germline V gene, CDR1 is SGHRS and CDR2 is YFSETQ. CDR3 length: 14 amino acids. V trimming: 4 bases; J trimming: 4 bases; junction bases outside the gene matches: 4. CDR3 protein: CASSRGQGGTEAFF. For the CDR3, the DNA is TGCGCCAGCAGCCGCGGACAGGGGGGCACTGAAGCTTTCTTT.

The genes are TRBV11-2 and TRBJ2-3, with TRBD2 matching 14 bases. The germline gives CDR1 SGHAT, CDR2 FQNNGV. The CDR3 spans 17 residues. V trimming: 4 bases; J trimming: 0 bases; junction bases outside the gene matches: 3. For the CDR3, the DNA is TGTGCCAGCAGCTACGGACTAGCGGGAGGCAGCACAGATACGCAGTATTTT. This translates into CASSYGLAGGSTDTQYF.

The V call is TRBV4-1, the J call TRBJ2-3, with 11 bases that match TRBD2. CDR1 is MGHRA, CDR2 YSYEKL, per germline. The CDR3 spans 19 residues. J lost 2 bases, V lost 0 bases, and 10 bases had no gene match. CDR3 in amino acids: CASSQEGVAGGPDTDTQYF. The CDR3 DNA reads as TGCGCCAGCAGCCAAGAAGGGGTAGCGGGAGGGCCGGACACAGATACGCAGTATTTT.

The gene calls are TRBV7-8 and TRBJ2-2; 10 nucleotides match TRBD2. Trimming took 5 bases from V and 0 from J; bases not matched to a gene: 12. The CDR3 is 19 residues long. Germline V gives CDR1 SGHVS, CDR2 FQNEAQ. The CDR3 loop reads CASSRFALTSGTNTGELFF. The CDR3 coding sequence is TGTGCCAGCAGCCGATTCGCCCTAACTAGCGGGACGAACACCGGGGAGCTGTTTTTT. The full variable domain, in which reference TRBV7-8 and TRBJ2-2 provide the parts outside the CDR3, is GAGVSQSPRYKVAKRGQDVALRCDPISGHVSLFWYQQALGQGPEFLTYFQNEAQLDKSGLPSDRFFAERPEGSVSTLKIQRTQQEDSAVYLCASSRFALTSGTNTGELFFGEGSRLTVL.

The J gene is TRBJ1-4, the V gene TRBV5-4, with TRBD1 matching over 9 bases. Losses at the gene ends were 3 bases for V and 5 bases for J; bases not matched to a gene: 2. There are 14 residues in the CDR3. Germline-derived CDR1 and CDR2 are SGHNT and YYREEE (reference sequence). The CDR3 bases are TGTGCCAGCAGCTCACAGGGGGCGAATGAAAAACTGTTTTTT. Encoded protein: CASSSQGANEKLFF.

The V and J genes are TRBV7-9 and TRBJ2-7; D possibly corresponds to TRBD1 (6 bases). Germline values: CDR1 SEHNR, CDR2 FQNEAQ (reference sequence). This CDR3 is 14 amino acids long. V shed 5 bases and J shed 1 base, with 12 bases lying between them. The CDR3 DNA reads TGTGCCAGCAGCCCCGGGACATATTCCTACGAGCAGTACTTC. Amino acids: CASSPGTYSYEQYF.

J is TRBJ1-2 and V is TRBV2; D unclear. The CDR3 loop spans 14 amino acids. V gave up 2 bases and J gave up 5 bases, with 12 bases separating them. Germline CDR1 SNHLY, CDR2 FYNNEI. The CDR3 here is CASSELRQAYGYTF. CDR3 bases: TGTGCCAGCAGTGAACTGCGGCAGGCTTATGGCTACACCTTC.

CDR3 in amino acids: CASSPRGSSYEQYF. The CDR3 DNA reads as TGTGCCAGCAGCCCGCGGGGGAGCTCCTACGAGCAGTACTTC. This chain connects TRBV14 to TRBJ2-7; 7 positions agree with TRBD2. The length of the CDR3 is 14 residues. Germline loops: CDR1 SGHDN, CDR2 FVKESK. Germline trimming cut 4 bases from V and 0 bases from J; bases unmatched to any gene: 3.

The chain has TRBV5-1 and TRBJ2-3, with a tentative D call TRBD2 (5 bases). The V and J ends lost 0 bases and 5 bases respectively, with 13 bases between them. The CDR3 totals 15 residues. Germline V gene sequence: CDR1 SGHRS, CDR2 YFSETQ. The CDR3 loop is CASSLEGLGGDTQYF. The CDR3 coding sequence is TGCGCCAGCAGCTTGGAAGGACTTGGTGGAGATACGCAGTATTTT.

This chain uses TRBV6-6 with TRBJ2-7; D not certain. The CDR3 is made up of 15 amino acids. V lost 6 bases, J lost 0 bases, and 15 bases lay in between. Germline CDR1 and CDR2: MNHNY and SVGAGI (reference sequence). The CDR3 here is CASSPGFGSSYEQYF. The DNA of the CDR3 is TGTGCCAGCAGCCCAGGATTCGGGTCCTCCTACGAGCAGTACTTC.